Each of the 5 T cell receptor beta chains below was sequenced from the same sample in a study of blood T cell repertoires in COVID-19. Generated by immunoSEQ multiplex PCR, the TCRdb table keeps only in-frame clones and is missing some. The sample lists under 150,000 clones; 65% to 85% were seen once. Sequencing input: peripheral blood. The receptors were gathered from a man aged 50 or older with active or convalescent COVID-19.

CDR3 in amino acids: CASSQHRGVEQFF. CDR3 DNA: TGTGCCAGCAGCCAACACAGGGGCGTGGAGCAGTTCTTC. V gene TRBV2 combines with J gene TRBJ2-1, with 7 nucleotides matching TRBD1. The CDR3 consists of 13 residues. J gave up 10 bases and V 6 bases, and 9 bases lay outside the gene matches. The germline V gene encodes CDR1 SNHLY and CDR2 FYNNEI.

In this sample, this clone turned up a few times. The CDR3 DNA is TGTGCCAGCAGTTACGGGCGGGCTACGAAGGATACGCAGTATTTT. It yields the protein CASSYGRATKDTQYF. The V and J genes are TRBV6-5 and TRBJ2-3, with a tentative D call TRBD2 (5 bases). The germline V and J ends were trimmed by 2 bases and 6 bases, with 15 bases remaining between them. This CDR3 spans 15 amino acids. Germline V gene sequence: CDR1 MNHEY, CDR2 SVGAGI.

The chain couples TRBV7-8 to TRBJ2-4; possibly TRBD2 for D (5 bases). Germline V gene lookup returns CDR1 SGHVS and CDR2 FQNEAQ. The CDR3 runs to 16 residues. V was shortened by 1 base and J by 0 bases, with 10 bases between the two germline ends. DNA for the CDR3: TGTGCCAGCAGCTTAGGGCTAGCAGTAGCCAAAAACATTCAGTACTTC. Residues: CASSLGLAVAKNIQYF.

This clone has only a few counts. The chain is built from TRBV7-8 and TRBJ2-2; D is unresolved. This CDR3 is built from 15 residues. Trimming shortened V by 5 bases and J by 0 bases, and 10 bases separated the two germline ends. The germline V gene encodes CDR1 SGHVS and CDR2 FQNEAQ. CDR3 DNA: TGTGCCAGCAGCGCACTCTCTTCGAACACCGGGGAGCTGTTTTTT. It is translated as CASSALSSNTGELFF.

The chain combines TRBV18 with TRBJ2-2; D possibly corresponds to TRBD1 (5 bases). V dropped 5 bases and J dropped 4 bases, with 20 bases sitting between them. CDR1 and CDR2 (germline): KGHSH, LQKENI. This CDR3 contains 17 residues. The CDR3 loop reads CASSKTGSGSGTGELFF. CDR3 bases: TGTGCCAGCTCAAAGACCGGGTCAGGGTCGGGCACCGGGGAGCTGTTTTTT.